Listed below are T cell receptor beta chains from one sample, sequenced in a study of identical twins. TCRdb analysed the 5' RACE reads with MiXCR anew, one entry per CDR3 protein. The sample yields about 490,000 distinct CDR3 sequences, 13% to 15% seen once. The data were also submitted as part of a second study, on yellow fever vaccine responses in identical twins.

Sequencing used CD4+ T cells sorted from blood. The receptors here all came from a woman between 18 and 29 years old in good health. Each CDR3 is given with its conserved first and last residue.

v_call	cdr3_length	j_call	cdr3_aa
TRBV20-1	16	TRBJ2-1	CSARAPGTPNYNEQFF
TRBV20-1	11	TRBJ2-2	CSPTWGGELFF
TRBV24-1	17	TRBJ2-3	CATSALTSGGFVDTQYF
TRBV20-1	15	TRBJ2-1	CSAPKGTHVGNEQFF
TRBV10-3	15	TRBJ2-2	CAISVTGSSTGELFF
TRBV5-1	16	TRBJ2-1	CASSLEQGNLYNEQFF
TRBV9	18	TRBJ2-2	CASSVDRGGGKNTGELFF
TRBV10-3	17	TRBJ2-1	CAISGASWAGRYNEQFF
TRBV12-3/TRBV12-4	14	TRBJ2-4	CASGTTGTENIQYF
TRBV6-1	13	TRBJ1-1	CATGTGTNTEAFF
TRBV18	18	TRBJ2-6	CASSPRRGGSEGANVLTF
TRBV3-1	14	TRBJ1-6	CASSHRFTDSPLHF
TRBV7-7	17	TRBJ2-2	CASSPSEGRVSTGELFF
TRBV29-1	16	TRBJ2-1	CSVGGGRHISYNEQFF
TRBV12-3/TRBV12-4	14	TRBJ2-7	CASRPSGDQYEQYF
TRBV7-9	14	TRBJ2-7	CASSIAGGLDEQYF
TRBV5-8	16	TRBJ2-5	CASSPGLAGVLETQYF
TRBV5-1	15	TRBJ1-1	CASSLTRPLNTEAFF
TRBV7-6	15	TRBJ1-2	CASSTGRNPNYGYTF
TRBV29-1	14	TRBJ2-3	CSVVSGLGTDTQYF
TRBV6-1	14	TRBJ2-3	CASKDRGRVDTQYF
TRBV11-2	14	TRBJ2-3	CASRTGGAGRTQYF
TRBV2	15	TRBJ2-3	CASSEAGISTDTQYF
TRBV11-2	15	TRBJ2-3	CASSLMVAGGDTQYF
TRBV10-3	18	TRBJ2-1	CAISGSEAGGPPYNEQFF
TRBV7-9	16	TRBJ2-3	CASSLALAGFTDTQYF
TRBV29-1	13	TRBJ2-5	CSVNRGSQETQYF
TRBV12-3/TRBV12-4	16	TRBJ2-5	CASSSFGLAEQETQYF
TRBV6-5	12	TRBJ2-7	CATQGSSYEQYF
TRBV11-2	14	TRBJ1-2	CASSAQQGGYGYTF
TRBV12-3/TRBV12-4	13	TRBJ1-2	CASSLEHFYGYTF
TRBV7-2	14	TRBJ2-5	CASSLVRTYGTQYF
TRBV3-1	14	TRBJ1-2	CASSQRTGHDGYTF
TRBV6-4	15	TRBJ2-6	CASSDSGTGANVLTF
TRBV7-2	14	TRBJ2-1	CASSHRDLYNEQFF
TRBV28	13	TRBJ2-1	CASERADNNEQFF
TRBV27	14	TRBJ2-3	CASSLLDHRDTQYF
TRBV10-3	17	TRBJ2-1	CAISEGGEKGSYNEQFF
TRBV3-1	13	TRBJ1-2	CASSLRTTNGYTF
TRBV10-3	15	TRBJ2-1	CAISESTLKLGEQFF
TRBV27	14	TRBJ1-4	CASSSSTGFEKLFF
TRBV12-3/TRBV12-4	15	TRBJ2-1	CASNLAAGEHNEQFF